This TCR beta chain was retrieved from a study of shared clonotypes between healthy human individuals. The wider study: In total, the donors were a couple of women and a few men aged 18 to 49. General study points: Researchers sampled blood only, noting tissue repertoires likely differ.

In unsorted samples, genomic DNA was obtained using tens of millions of PBMCs. The quantity of DNA used in unsorted PBMC replicate PCRs was around 0.3 ug, corresponding to 30,000 or so T cell genomes. The method was immunoSEQ multiplex PCR; TCRdb's version includes in-frame clones alone and lacks a portion of them. In the table there are some 530,000 clones, more than 65% of which are singletons. CDR1 and CDR2 (germline): WNHNN, SYGVQD (reference sequence). V dropped 5 bases and J dropped 4 bases, with 14 bases sitting between them. CDR3 size: 15 residues. This clone was counted between two and nine times. Its antigen remains unknown.

The sequence derives from a woman aged 40 to 50 in good health. Some clones in this sample may be carry-over from other donors' samples. This chain connects TRBV10-1 to TRBJ2-2; possible D gene TRBD2, 6 bases. The specimen sequenced was PBMCs. The CDR3 DNA reads TGCGCCAGCAGTCTTGCCGGGAGTACCACCGGGGAGCTGTTTTTT. This encodes CASSLAGSTTGELFF.